The rows below give T cell receptor beta chains drawn from one sample of a study of Graves' ophthalmopathy and Graves' hyperthyroidism. TCRdb independently ran MiXCR on the multiplex PCR reads; one entry per CDR3 protein. The table has hundreds of thousands of distinct CDR3 sequences, around 40% seen once. The sample taken for sequencing was peripheral blood. These receptors all stem from an adult man with Graves' ophthalmopathy. Each CDR3 is given without its conserved first and last residue. The order of the fields is CDR3 length, V gene, J gene, clone size, CDR3 protein. Clone size, where shown, is once, few, many, or a class for clones that have expanded.

>10|TRBV5-6|TRBJ2-2|-
ASSGGLGELF
>17|TRBV2|TRBJ2-2|few
ASSEIARATRTTTGELF
>12|TRBV20-1|TRBJ1-5|once
SASVGGSNQPQH
>10|TRBV2|TRBJ1-5|-
TSSEWGQPQH
>13|TRBV7-2|TRBJ1-5|many
ASSRGQGRDQPQH
>13|TRBV4-2|TRBJ1-4|-
ASSQEFRVYEKLF
>14|TRBV5-1|TRBJ1-3|many
ASSLVGQASGNTIY
>12|TRBV12-3/TRBV12-4|TRBJ2-5|many
ASSFQRLQETQY
>12|TRBV12-3/TRBV12-4|TRBJ2-5|few
ASSPTGQRETQY
>13|TRBV2|TRBJ2-6|-
ASSQDASGANVLT
>14|TRBV7-7|TRBJ2-7|many
ASSLASGVAPYEQY
>13|TRBV25-1|TRBJ2-2|many
ASRGVGFSTGELF
>12|TRBV29-1|TRBJ2-3|-
SVAGKAYTDTQY
>9|TRBV29-1|TRBJ1-1|-
SVQEGLGAF
>12|TRBV19|TRBJ2-5|-
ASSPWTEIGTQY
>15|TRBV7-2|TRBJ2-5|many
ASTSTPGTGGRETQY
>14|TRBV15|TRBJ1-2|many
ATSRDQTGGNYGYT
>13|TRBV25-1|TRBJ1-6|-
ASSYQTGYNSPLH
>12|TRBV5-5|TRBJ2-7|few
ASSSGTQGYEQY
>13|TRBV7-2|TRBJ2-5|-
ASSWRGTGAETQY
>13|TRBV29-1|TRBJ1-5|many
SGPSIRQVGQPQH
>13|TRBV2|TRBJ2-7|-
ASSARTSGAYEQY
>12|TRBV7-2|TRBJ2-5|many
ASSLLAVQETQY
>11|TRBV11-2|TRBJ1-2|-
ASSRTGVEGYT
>14|TRBV9|TRBJ2-6|-
ASSQQWVVGANVLT
>11|TRBV11-2|TRBJ2-6|-
ASSRSRANVLT
>10|TRBV19|TRBJ1-1|many
ASSTGTVEAF
>10|TRBV29-1|TRBJ1-2|many
SVGDRADGYT
>14|TRBV7-2|TRBJ1-1|-
ASSPLHAPKNTEAF
>13|TRBV25-1|TRBJ1-6|many
ASSATTGANSPLH
>11|TRBV29-1|TRBJ2-5|-
SGMGQLQETRY
>11|TRBV25-1|TRBJ2-7|few
ASSDSAGVEQY
>12|TRBV29-1|TRBJ2-5|-
SVSTGGTPGTQY
>13|TRBV7-9|TRBJ2-5|many
ASSWGGGIQETQY
>11|TRBV10-3|TRBJ1-2|few
ASSDAELLGYT
>9|TRBV10-3|TRBJ1-2|-
ALRVSYGYT
>11|TRBV6-1|TRBJ2-7|few
ASSDQRRAGAY
>12|TRBV5-1|TRBJ2-3|-
ASSGTGGTDTQY
>11|TRBV20-1|TRBJ1-1|few
SARLRGATEAF
>15|TRBV4-3|TRBJ1-2|-
ASNQTGGGGIRCGYT
>12|TRBV7-9|TRBJ2-7|-
ASSPKAGLYEQY
>13|TRBV15|TRBJ1-5|many
ATSQRGGGLQPQH
>11|TRBV25-1|TRBJ2-2|-
ASSLDSPGELF
>13|TRBV19|TRBJ2-7|-
ASSIGGQGNHEQY
>11|TRBV2|TRBJ1-4|-
ASSQLRGGKLF
>12|TRBV7-2|TRBJ2-5|-
ASLTGEYQETQY
>11|TRBV7-9|TRBJ2-2|-
ASSLAGQGELF
>11|TRBV15|TRBJ1-4|-
ATSRVGTQKLF
>12|TRBV10-3|TRBJ2-7|few
ASSSNGTPYEQY
>13|TRBV29-1|TRBJ1-2|-
SVMDGGLPGYGYT
>14|TRBV7-9|TRBJ2-5|-
ATSSLADGTRETQY
>13|TRBV7-2|TRBJ1-2|-
ASSYAGQGVSGYT
>12|TRBV7-9|TRBJ2-6|many
ASSSDSGANVLT
>10|TRBV25-1|TRBJ1-6|many
ASRQGYSPLH